The 20 T cell receptor beta chains reported below all come from one sample, sequenced in a study of T cell changes during pregnancy in multiple sclerosis (dated by TCRdb to the late 2010s). Library preparation employed the immunoSEQ multiplex PCR assay. TCRdb limited this immuneACCESS table to in-frame rearrangements with V and J called. A share of clones is missing; checked studies link under half to unresolved V genes, and the rest is unexplained. The sample table shows over 35,000 clones, and 92% are seen once. The ten most abundant clones make up 10% to 15% of the sample. This specimen consisted of CD8+ T cells from peripheral blood mononuclear cells, obtained in the first trimester of pregnancy. Receptor source: a female donor with multiple sclerosis, enrolled in a pregnancy study.

As regards this clone: This sample also contains other DNA sequences that code for the same CDR3. The V gene is TRBV5-1, the J gene TRBJ2-7; 9 bases fit TRBD1. V shed 0 bases, J shed 4 bases, and the junction held 5 bases outside the gene matches. CDR3 length: 15 residues. Germline V gene data show CDR1 as SGHRS and CDR2 as YFSETQ. CDR3 DNA sequence: TGCGCCAGCAGCTTGGGGACCGGACAGGGGTACGAGCAGTACTTC. It is translated as CASSLGTGQGYEQYF.

The chain links TRBV27 to TRBJ1-1, with D unresolved. Between the trimmed V and J ends, which lost 2 bases and 3 bases, there was a span of 7 bases. The V gene's germline CDR1 is MNHEY and CDR2 SMNVEV (reference sequence). There are 13 residues in the CDR3. The CDR3 is CASSLLGDTEAFF. The CDR3 DNA sequence: TGTGCCAGCAGTTTACTAGGAGACACTGAAGCTTTCTTT.

This sequence joins TRBV30 and TRBJ1-6; 8 bases match TRBD1. The CDR3 covers 15 residues. Germline CDR1 reads GTSNPN; CDR2 reads SVGIG (reference sequence). The J segment lost 8 bases and the V segment lost 4 bases, leaving 10 bases of the junction unmatched. CDR3 in amino acids: CAWIPDGTGYSPLHF. In DNA, the CDR3 is TGTGCCTGGATCCCAGACGGGACAGGATATTCACCCCTCCACTTT.

The gene calls are TRBV21-1 and TRBJ1-2. TRBV21-1 is termed a pseudogene. The CDR3 spans 17 residues. The CDR3 here is CASSKARGGRTNYGYTF. CDR3 DNA sequence: TGTGCCAGCAGCAAAGCAAGGGGAGGTAGAACTAACTATGGCTACACCTTC.

This clone has only one observation. The chain combines TRBV9 with TRBJ2-7; the D gene is possibly TRBD1 (6 bases). The CDR3 length is 14 residues. Per germline, CDR1 SGDLS and CDR2 YYNGEE. V lost 4 bases and J 2 bases, leaving 13 bases between the germline ends. The CDR3 spells CASSSGVTTYEQYF. The CDR3 nucleotides read TGTGCCAGCAGCTCAGGGGTCACGACCTACGAGCAGTACTTC.

The rearrangement uses TRBV15 and TRBJ1-1; tentatively, D is TRBD1 (5 bases). Germline CDR1 reads LNHNV; CDR2 reads YYDKDF (reference sequence). V lost 4 bases and J 5 bases, leaving 17 bases between the germline ends. The CDR3 loop spans 15 amino acids. The CDR3 sequence is CATSTEVIGGTEAFF. CDR3 DNA: TGTGCCACCAGCACTGAGGTCATTGGGGGGACTGAAGCTTTCTTT.

V usage is TRBV6-5 and J usage is TRBJ1-2; the D gene is possibly TRBD1 (5 bases). Germline-derived CDR1 and CDR2 are MNHEY and SVGAGI. CDR3 length: 15 amino acids. V lost 0 bases and J 6 bases, leaving 14 bases between the germline ends. For the CDR3, the DNA is TGTGCCAGCAGTTACTCGTCCCAGGACACGGATGGCTACACCTTC. Translation: CASSYSSQDTDGYTF.

The chain links TRBV5-5 to TRBJ1-5; 7 bases align to TRBD1. V trimming: 2 bases; J trimming: 6 bases; junction bases outside the gene matches: 5. The germline V gene has CDR1 SGHKS and CDR2 YYEKEE (reference sequence). The CDR3 runs to 14 residues. CDR3 DNA: TGTGCCAGCAGCTTCGGGCAGGGGGTTCAGCCCCAGCATTTT. This codes for CASSFGQGVQPQHF. Variable domain in full (rest from reference TRBV5-5 and TRBJ1-5): DAGVTQSPTHLIKTRGQQVTLRCSPISGHKSVSWYQQVLGQGPQFIFQYYEKEERGRGNFPDRFSARQFPNYSSELNVNALLLGDSALYLCASSFGQGVQPQHFGDGTRLSIL.

The table lists this clone with a count of one. The chain recombines TRBV7-8 with TRBJ1-4; no reliable D call. Germline loops: CDR1 SGHVS, CDR2 FQNEAQ. V was shortened by 5 bases and J by 2 bases, with 18 bases between the two germline ends. This CDR3 is built from 17 residues. The CDR3 DNA follows: TGTGCCAGCAGCCCACGGTCTGAGAGGGTTACTAATGAAAAACTGTTTTTT. This gives the protein CASSPRSERVTNEKLFF. Based on the CDR3 plus reference TRBV7-8 and TRBJ1-4, the full variable domain is GAGVSQSPRYKVAKRGQDVALRCDPISGHVSLFWYQQALGQGPEFLTYFQNEAQLDKSGLPSDRFFAERPEGSVSTLKIQRTQQEDSAVYLCASSPRSERVTNEKLFFGSGTQLSVL.

The gene calls are TRBV19 and TRBJ1-1; D is unresolved. V lost 3 bases to trimming and J lost 4 bases, with 15 bases between them. This CDR3 spans 15 amino acids. The germline gives CDR1 LNHDA, CDR2 SQIVND (reference sequence). CDR3 coding DNA: TGTGCCAGTAGTATCGCGGTTGTTGGAAGCACTGAAGCTTTCTTT. This gives the protein CASSIAVVGSTEAFF. Looking up the rest from reference TRBV19 and TRBJ1-1 gives the full variable domain: DGGITQSPKYLFRKEGQNVTLSCEQNLNHDAMYWYRQDPGQGLRLIYYSQIVNDFQKGDIAEGYSVSREKKESFPLTVTSAQKNPTAFYLCASSIAVVGSTEAFFGQGTRLTVV.

The chain links TRBV30 to TRBJ1-5; 8 nucleotides match TRBD1. This CDR3 contains 15 residues. The junction had 3 bases not matched to a gene; V was cut back by 1 base and J by 1 base. CDR1 is GTSNPN and CDR2 is SVGIG in the germline V gene (reference sequence). The CDR3 reads CAWSATGASNQPQHF. CDR3 DNA sequence: TGTGCCTGGAGTGCGACAGGGGCGAGCAATCAGCCCCAGCATTTT.

This clone was detected a few times. The V gene is TRBV6-1, the J gene TRBJ2-3; 10 positions agree with TRBD2. The CDR3 has 15 amino acids. Germline CDR1 is MNHNS and CDR2 is SASEGT. Trimming took 1 base from V and 3 from J; bases not matched to a gene: 1. The CDR3 loop reads CASSEVAGGTDTQYF. The CDR3 nucleotides read TGTGCCAGCAGTGAAGTAGCGGGGGGAACAGATACGCAGTATTTT.

The CDR3 sequence: CASSADRGRGGPFYGYTF. Here the CDR3 DNA reads TGTGCCAGCAGCGCCGACAGGGGGCGGGGTGGACCTTTCTATGGCTACACCTTC. V usage is TRBV5-6 and J usage is TRBJ1-2; TRBD1 matches at 10 bases. Germline V lookup: CDR1 SGHDT, CDR2 YYEEEE. V was pared by 4 bases and J by 4 bases, with 16 bases of the junction left unmatched. This CDR3 region has 18 residues.

The chain carries TRBV4-1 and TRBJ2-2, with TRBD2 identical over 11 bases. There are 16 residues in the CDR3. The J segment lost 5 bases and the V segment lost 1 base, leaving 3 bases of the junction unmatched. Germline CDR1 and CDR2: MGHRA and YSYEKL. This CDR3 is CASSQGGLAETGELFF. The CDR3 DNA sequence: TGCGCCAGCAGCCAAGGGGGACTAGCGGAAACCGGGGAGCTGTTTTTT.

The chain links TRBV18 to TRBJ1-1; D is ambiguous. The V gene's germline CDR1 is KGHSH and CDR2 LQKENI. The CDR3 loop spans 17 amino acids. Trimming stripped 0 bases from V and 9 bases from J, with 23 bases between. The CDR3 loop reads CASSPPKGGIRQGQAFF. CDR3 in DNA: TGTGCCAGCTCACCACCGAAGGGAGGGATTAGGCAAGGGCAAGCTTTCTTT.

This clone was observed a few times. The rearrangement links TRBV9 to TRBJ2-1; TRBD2 matches 14 bases. Germline assignment: CDR1 SGDLS and CDR2 YYNGEE. J was trimmed by 5 bases and V by 4 bases; bases with no gene match: 5. The CDR3 length is 16 residues. The CDR3 bases are TGTGCCAGCAGCCCGGGACTAGCGGGGGCCCACAATGAGCAGTTCTTC. Protein product: CASSPGLAGAHNEQFF. The full variable domain, rest sourced from reference TRBV9 and TRBJ2-1, is DSGVTQTPKHLITATGQRVTLRCSPRSGDLSVYWYQQSLDQGLQFLIQYYNGEERAKGNILERFSAQQFPDLHSELNLSSLELGDSALYFCASSPGLAGAHNEQFFGPGTRLTVL.

CDR3 DNA sequence: TGTGCCAGCAGCCAAAGCTCGACAGGGTCGGTTCTGGGGCACACTGAAGCTTTCTTT. Protein: CASSQSSTGSVLGHTEAFF. The J gene is TRBJ1-1, the V gene TRBV14; 7 nucleotides align to TRBD1. Losses at the gene ends were 2 bases for V and 3 bases for J; bases not matched to a gene: 18. The CDR3 has 19 residues. The germline V gene has CDR1 SGHDN and CDR2 FVKESK. The variable domain in full, with the rest retrieved from reference TRBV14 and TRBJ1-1, is EAGVTQFPSHSVIEKGQTVTLRCDPISGHDNLYWYRRVMGKEIKFLLHFVKESKQDESGMPNNRFLAERTGGTYSTLKVQPAELEDSGVYFCASSQSSTGSVLGHTEAFFGQGTRLTVV.

V gene TRBV15 combines with J gene TRBJ2-7; TRBD1 is a possible D gene (5 bases). The CDR3 has 15 residues. Germline V gene lookup returns CDR1 LNHNV and CDR2 YYDKDF (reference sequence). V was shortened by 0 bases and J by 4 bases, with 13 bases between the two germline ends. The CDR3, as DNA: TGTGCCACCAGCAGAGATGGGGTGACAGCTTACGAGCAGTACTTC. Translating gives CATSRDGVTAYEQYF.

This chain links TRBV9 with TRBJ1-4, with D possibly being TRBD1 (6 bases). Trimming took 4 bases from V and 0 from J, leaving 7 bases between them. The CDR3 covers 14 residues. Germline CDR1 and CDR2: SGDLS and YYNGEE. The CDR3 DNA reads as TGTGCCAGCAGCTCAGGGGCAACTAATGAAAAACTGTTTTTT. Its translation: CASSSGATNEKLFF.

V usage is TRBV10-3 and J usage is TRBJ2-7; a weak D match, TRBD2 (5 bases). CDR1 ENHRY and CDR2 SYGVKD come from the germline V gene. The CDR3 length is 13 residues. With 6 bases removed from V and 3 bases from J, the gap between germline ends came to 12 bases. In DNA, the CDR3 is TGTGCCATCAGGGACCGGACTGACTACGAGCAGTACTTC. Protein: CAIRDRTDYEQYF.